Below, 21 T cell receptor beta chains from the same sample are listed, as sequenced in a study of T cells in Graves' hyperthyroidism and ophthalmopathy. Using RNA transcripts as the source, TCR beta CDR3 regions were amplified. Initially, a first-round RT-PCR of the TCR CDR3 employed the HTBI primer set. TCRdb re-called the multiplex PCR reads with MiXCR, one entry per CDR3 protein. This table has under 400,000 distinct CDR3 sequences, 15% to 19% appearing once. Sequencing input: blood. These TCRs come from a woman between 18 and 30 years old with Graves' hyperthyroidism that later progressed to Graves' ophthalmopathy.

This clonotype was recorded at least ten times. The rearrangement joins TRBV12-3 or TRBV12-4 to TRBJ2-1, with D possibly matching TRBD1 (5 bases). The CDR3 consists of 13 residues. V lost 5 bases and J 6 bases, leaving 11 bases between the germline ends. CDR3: CASSQDRPNEQFF. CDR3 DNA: TGTGCCAGCAGTCAAGACAGACCCAATGAGCAGTTCTTC.

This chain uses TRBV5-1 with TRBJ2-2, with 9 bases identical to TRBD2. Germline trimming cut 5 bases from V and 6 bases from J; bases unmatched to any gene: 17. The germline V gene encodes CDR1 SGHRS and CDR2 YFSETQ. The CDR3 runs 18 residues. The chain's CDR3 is CASSHPVAGEARAGELFF. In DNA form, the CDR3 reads TGCGCCAGCAGTCATCCAGTAGCGGGAGAAGCAAGGGCCGGGGAGCTGTTTTTT.

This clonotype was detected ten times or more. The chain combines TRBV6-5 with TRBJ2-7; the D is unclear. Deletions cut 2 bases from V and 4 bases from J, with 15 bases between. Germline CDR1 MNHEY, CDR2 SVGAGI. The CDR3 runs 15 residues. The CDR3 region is CASSYDSGIPYEQYF. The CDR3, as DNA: TGTGCCAGCAGTTACGATTCGGGCATACCGTACGAGCAGTACTTC.

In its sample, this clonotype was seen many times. CDR3 protein: CASSFGRGTQYF. For the CDR3, the DNA is TGTGCCAGCAGTTTTGGTAGGGGTACGCAGTATTTT. V and J are TRBV27 and TRBJ2-3; a possible D gene is TRBD1 (5 bases). From germline, CDR1 is MNHEY and CDR2 SMNVEV (reference sequence). The ends were cut back, 3 bases at V and 8 bases at J, with 9 bases in the middle. This CDR3 comprises 12 residues.

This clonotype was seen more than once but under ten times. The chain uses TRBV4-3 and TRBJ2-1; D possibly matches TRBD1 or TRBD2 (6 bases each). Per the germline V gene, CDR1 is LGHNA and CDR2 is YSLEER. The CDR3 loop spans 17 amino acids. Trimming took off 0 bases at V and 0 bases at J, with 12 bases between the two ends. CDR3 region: CASSQDGGLGSYNEQFF. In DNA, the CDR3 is TGCGCCAGCAGCCAAGATGGGGGGCTAGGCTCCTACAATGAGCAGTTCTTC.

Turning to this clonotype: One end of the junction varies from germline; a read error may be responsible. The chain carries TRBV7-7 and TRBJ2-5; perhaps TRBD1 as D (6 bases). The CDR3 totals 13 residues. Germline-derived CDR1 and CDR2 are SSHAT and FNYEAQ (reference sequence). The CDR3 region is CASSEGQQETQYF. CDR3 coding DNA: TGTGCTAGCAGCGAAGGACAGCAAGAGACCCAGTACTTC.

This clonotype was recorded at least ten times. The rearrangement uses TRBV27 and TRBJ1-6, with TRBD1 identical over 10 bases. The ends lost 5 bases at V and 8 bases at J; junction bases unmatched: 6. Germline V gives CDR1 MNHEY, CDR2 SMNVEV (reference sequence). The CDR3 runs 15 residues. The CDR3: CASSLMGQGHSPLHF. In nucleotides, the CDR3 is TGTGCCAGCAGTCTCATGGGACAGGGGCATTCACCCCTCCACTTT.

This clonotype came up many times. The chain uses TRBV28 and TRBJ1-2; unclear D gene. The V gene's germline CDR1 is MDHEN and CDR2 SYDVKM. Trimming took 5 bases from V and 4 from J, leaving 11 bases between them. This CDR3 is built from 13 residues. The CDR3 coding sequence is TGTGCCAGCAGTCTCACCCAAGGCTATGGCTACACCTTC. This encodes CASSLTQGYGYTF.

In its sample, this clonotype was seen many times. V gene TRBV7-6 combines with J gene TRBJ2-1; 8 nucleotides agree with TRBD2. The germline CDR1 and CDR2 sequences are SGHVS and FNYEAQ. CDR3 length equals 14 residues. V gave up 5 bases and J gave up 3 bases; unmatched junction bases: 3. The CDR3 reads CASSVSGSYNEQFF. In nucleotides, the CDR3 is TGTGCCAGCAGCGTCAGCGGGAGCTACAATGAGCAGTTCTTC.

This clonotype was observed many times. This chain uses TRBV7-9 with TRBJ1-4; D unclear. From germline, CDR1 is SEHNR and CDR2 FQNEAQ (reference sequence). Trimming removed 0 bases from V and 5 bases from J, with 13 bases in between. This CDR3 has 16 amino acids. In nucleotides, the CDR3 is TGTGCCAGCAGCTTAGCGCTTTTTCCGGGCAATGAAAAACTGTTTTTT. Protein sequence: CASSLALFPGNEKLFF. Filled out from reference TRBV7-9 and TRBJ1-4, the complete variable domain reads DTGVSQNPRHKITKRGQNVTFRCDPISEHNRLYWYRQTLGQGPEFLTYFQNEAQLEKSRLLSDRFSAERPKGSFSTLEIQRTEQGDSAMYLCASSLALFPGNEKLFFGSGTQLSVL.

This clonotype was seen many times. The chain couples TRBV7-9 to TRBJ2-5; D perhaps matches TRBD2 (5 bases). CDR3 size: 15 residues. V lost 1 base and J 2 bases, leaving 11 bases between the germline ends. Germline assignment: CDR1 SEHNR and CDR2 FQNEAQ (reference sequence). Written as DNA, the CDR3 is TGTGCCAGCAGCTTAGAGGCAGGAGGTCAAGAGACCCAGTACTTC. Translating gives CASSLEAGGQETQYF.

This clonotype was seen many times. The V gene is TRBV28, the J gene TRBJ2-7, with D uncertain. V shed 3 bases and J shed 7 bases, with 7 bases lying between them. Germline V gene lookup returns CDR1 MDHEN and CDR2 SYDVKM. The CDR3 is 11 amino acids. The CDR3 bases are TGTGCCAGCAGTTTCGGCGGTGAGCAGTACTTC. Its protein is CASSFGGEQYF.

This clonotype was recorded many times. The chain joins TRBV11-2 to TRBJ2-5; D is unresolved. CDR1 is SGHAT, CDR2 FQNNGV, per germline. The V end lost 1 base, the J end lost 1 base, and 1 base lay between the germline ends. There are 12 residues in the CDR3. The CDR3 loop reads CASSLAQETQYF. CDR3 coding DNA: TGTGCCAGCAGCTTAGCCCAAGAGACCCAGTACTTC.

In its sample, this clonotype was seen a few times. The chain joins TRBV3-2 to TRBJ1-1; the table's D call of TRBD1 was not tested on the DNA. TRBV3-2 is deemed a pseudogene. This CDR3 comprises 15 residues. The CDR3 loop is CASSQDDQGNTEAFF. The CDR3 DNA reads TGTGCCAGCAGCCAAGATGATCAGGGAAACACTGAAGCTTTCTTT.

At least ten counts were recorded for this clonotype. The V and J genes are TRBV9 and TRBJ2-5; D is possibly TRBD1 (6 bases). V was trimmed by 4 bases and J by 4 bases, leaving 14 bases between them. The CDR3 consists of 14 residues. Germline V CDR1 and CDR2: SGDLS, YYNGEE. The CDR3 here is CASSTRLGGETQYF. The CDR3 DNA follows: TGTGCCAGCAGCACCCGCCTAGGGGGAGAGACCCAGTACTTC.

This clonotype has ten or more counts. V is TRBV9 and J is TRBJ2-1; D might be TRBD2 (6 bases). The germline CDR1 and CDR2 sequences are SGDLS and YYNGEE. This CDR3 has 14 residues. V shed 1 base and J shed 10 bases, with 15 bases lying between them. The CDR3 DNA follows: TGTGCCAGCAGCGTATCGGCGGCTAGCGCAGAGCAGTTCTTC. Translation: CASSVSAASAEQFF.

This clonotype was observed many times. The CDR3 coding sequence is TGCAGTGCTAGGGGGACTAGCGGGATCTCCAGCACAGATACGCAGTATTTT. Translated, it gives CSARGTSGISSTDTQYF. The chain links TRBV20-1 to TRBJ2-3, with TRBD2 matching over 13 bases. CDR1 and CDR2 (germline): DFQATT, SNEGSKA (reference sequence). The CDR3 is 17 residues long. V lost 3 bases to trimming and J lost 0 bases; unmatched junction nucleotides: 6.

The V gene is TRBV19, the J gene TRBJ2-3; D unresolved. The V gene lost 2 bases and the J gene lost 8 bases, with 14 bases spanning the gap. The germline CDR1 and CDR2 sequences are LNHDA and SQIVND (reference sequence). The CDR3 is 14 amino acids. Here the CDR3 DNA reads TGTGCCAGTAGTATACAACGGGCCTTCGGTACGCAGTATTTT. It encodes CASSIQRAFGTQYF.

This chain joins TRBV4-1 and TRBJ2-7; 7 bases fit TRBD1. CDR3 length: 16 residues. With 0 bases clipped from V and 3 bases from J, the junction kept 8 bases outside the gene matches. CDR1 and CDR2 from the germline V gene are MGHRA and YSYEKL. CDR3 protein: CASSQERAGGIYEQYF. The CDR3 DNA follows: TGCGCCAGCAGCCAAGAAAGGGCAGGGGGAATCTACGAGCAGTACTTC.

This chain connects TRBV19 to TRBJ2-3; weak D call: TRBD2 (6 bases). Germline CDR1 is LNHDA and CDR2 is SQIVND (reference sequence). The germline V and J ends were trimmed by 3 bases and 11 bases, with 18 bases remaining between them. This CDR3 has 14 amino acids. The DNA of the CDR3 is TGTGCCAGTAGTATTCTATCTATCGGGACTCGGCAGTATTTT. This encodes CASSILSIGTRQYF.

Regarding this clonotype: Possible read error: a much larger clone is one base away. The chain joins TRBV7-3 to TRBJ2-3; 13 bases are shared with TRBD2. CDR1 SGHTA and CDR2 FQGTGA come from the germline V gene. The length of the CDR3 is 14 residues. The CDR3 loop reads CASSSGLAGDTRYF. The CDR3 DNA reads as TGTGCCAGCAGCTCCGGACTAGCGGGGGATACGCGGTATTTT.